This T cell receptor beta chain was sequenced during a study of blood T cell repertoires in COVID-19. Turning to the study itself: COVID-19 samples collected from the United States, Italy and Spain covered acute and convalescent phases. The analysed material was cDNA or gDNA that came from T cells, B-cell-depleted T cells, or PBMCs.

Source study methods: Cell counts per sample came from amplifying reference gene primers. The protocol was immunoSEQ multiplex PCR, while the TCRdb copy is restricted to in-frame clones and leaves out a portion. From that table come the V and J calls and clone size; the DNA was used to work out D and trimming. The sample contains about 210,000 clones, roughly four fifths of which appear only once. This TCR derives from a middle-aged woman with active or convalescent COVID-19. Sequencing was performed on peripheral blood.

This chain's CDR3 is CASSLGLGSTSGREETQYF. CDR3 coding DNA: TGTGCCAGCAGCTTGGGTTTAGGGTCGACTAGCGGGAGGGAAGAGACCCAGTACTTC. The chain recombines TRBV11-3 with TRBJ2-5, with 14 bases identical to TRBD2. CDR1 SGHNT and CDR2 YENEEA come from the germline V gene. The CDR3 is made up of 19 amino acids. The V gene end was trimmed by 3 bases and the J gene end by 3 bases; junction bases not matched to a gene: 12.